Following are 14 T cell receptor beta chains from one sample sequenced in a study of cytomegalovirus exposure and HLA in healthy donors. The PCR had 60 Vbeta and 13 Jbeta primers. Generated by immunoSEQ multiplex PCR, the TCRdb table keeps only in-frame clones and is missing some. The repertoire holds about 98,000 clones, with about 76% as singletons. Sequences were obtained from PBMCs. The receptor set was obtained from a human donor in good health.

The chain couples TRBV2 to TRBJ1-2, with TRBD1 matching over 8 bases. Germline CDR1 and CDR2: SNHLY and FYNNEI. This CDR3 contains 15 residues. Trimming took 4 bases from V and 5 from J; bases not matched to a gene: 9. The CDR3 spells CASSASPGGAYGYTF. The CDR3 bases are TGTGCCAGCAGTGCCTCTCCAGGGGGCGCGTATGGCTACACCTTC. The full variable domain, with the rest looked up from reference TRBV2 and TRBJ1-2, is EPEVTQTPSHQVTQMGQEVILRCVPISNHLYFYWYRQILGQKVEFLVSFYNNEISEKSEIFDDQFSVERPDGSNFTLKIRSTKLEDSAMYFCASSASPGGAYGYTFGSGTRLTVV.

The chain is built from TRBV21-1 and TRBJ2-7; the table's D call TRBD2 went unverified against the DNA. TRBV21-1 is termed a pseudogene. The CDR3 runs to 16 residues. CDR3 sequence: CASSKQTSGGTYEQYF. The CDR3 coding sequence is TGTGCCAGCAGCAAGCAGACTAGCGGGGGGACCTACGAGCAGTACTTC.

This chain connects TRBV29-1 to TRBJ2-6; D uncertain. Germline values: CDR1 SQVTM, CDR2 ANQGSEA. Trimming took 0 bases from V and 2 from J, leaving 5 bases between them. The CDR3 covers 14 residues. The CDR3 coding sequence is TGCAGCGTTGAAGAGGGCCCTGGGGCCAACGTCCTGACTTTC. Translating gives CSVEEGPGANVLTF.

V is TRBV12-5 and J is TRBJ2-7, with 11 bases fitting TRBD1. The germline CDR1 and CDR2 sequences are LGHNT and FRNRAP. J gave up 13 bases and V 7 bases, and 15 bases lay outside the gene matches. The CDR3 spans 14 residues. The CDR3 region has the DNA TGTGCTAGTGCCCCGGGGACAGGGGGTTGGTCGAAATACTTC. The encoded protein is CASAPGTGGWSKYF.

V and J are TRBV6-6 and TRBJ1-5, with D uncertain. This CDR3 has 15 amino acids. Germline-derived CDR1 and CDR2 are MNHNY and SVGAGI (reference sequence). V gave up 4 bases and J gave up 2 bases, with 12 bases separating them. The CDR3 region is CASSFGLEGNQPQHF. The CDR3 DNA sequence: TGTGCCAGCAGTTTCGGACTGGAGGGCAATCAGCCCCAGCATTTT.

This clone was counted once. V gene TRBV5-1 combines with J gene TRBJ1-1; D is unclear. CDR3 length: 14 amino acids. Looked up from germline, CDR1 is SGHRS and CDR2 is YFSETQ. The V end lost 0 bases, the J end lost 1 base, and 7 bases lay between the germline ends. The CDR3 sequence: CASSLASGNTEAFF. The CDR3 DNA sequence: TGCGCCAGCAGCTTGGCCTCGGGGAACACTGAAGCTTTCTTT.

This clone was counted a few times. The junction differs from germline at one of its ends, possibly a read error. The V gene is TRBV19, the J gene TRBJ1-1; possible D gene TRBD1, 6 bases. CDR1 LNHDA and CDR2 SQIVND come from the germline V gene (reference sequence). The CDR3 spans 12 residues. The CDR3 coding sequence is TGTGCCAGTAGTTTAGAGGGACATAAAGCTTTCTTT. Its translation: CASSLEGHKAFF.

V usage is TRBV6-1 and J usage is TRBJ1-1, with 9 bases lining up with TRBD1. The CDR3 totals 14 residues. Germline values: CDR1 MNHNS, CDR2 SASEGT. V lost 7 bases, J lost 2 bases, and 5 bases stayed unmatched. The CDR3 spells CASTSTGGNTEAFF. CDR3 sequence (DNA): TGTGCCAGCACCTCGACAGGGGGAAACACTGAAGCTTTCTTT.

This chain joins TRBV7-9 and TRBJ2-3; 7 bases agree with TRBD2. Germline CDR1 and CDR2: SEHNR and FQNEAQ (reference sequence). The CDR3 is made up of 16 amino acids. The junction had 6 bases not matched to a gene; V was cut back by 1 base and J by 2 bases. CDR3 residues: CASSLGGGGNTDTQYF. DNA for the CDR3: TGTGCCAGCAGCTTAGGTGGCGGGGGAAACACAGATACGCAGTATTTT.

This clone was counted only a few times. This chain connects TRBV12-5 to TRBJ2-1; tentatively, D is TRBD2 (5 bases). The germline V gene encodes CDR1 LGHNT and CDR2 FRNRAP. This CDR3 spans 15 amino acids. Deletions cut 5 bases from V and 4 bases from J, with 15 bases between. For the CDR3, the DNA is TGTGCTAGTGGTCCTGCTTCCCGGGGTTACAATGAGCAGTTCTTC. It specifies CASGPASRGYNEQFF.

This sequence joins TRBV5-6 and TRBJ2-7, with 11 bases lining up with TRBD2. Germline CDR1 SGHDT, CDR2 YYEEEE. The length of the CDR3 is 16 residues. V was clipped by 0 bases and J by 4 bases; unmatched bases: 6. The CDR3 spells CASSLGTSGRSYEQYF. The CDR3 bases are TGTGCCAGCAGCTTGGGGACTAGCGGGCGCAGTTACGAGCAGTACTTC. Full variable domain (remainder filled in from reference TRBV5-6 and TRBJ2-7): DAGVTQSPTHLIKTRGQQVTLRCSPKSGHDTVSWYQQALGQGPQFIFQYYEEEERQRGNFPDRFSGHQFPNYSSELNVNALLLGDSALYLCASSLGTSGRSYEQYFGPGTRLTVT.

This clone has a single count. The V and J genes are TRBV5-1 and TRBJ1-5, with 7 bases identical to TRBD1. The germline V gene has CDR1 SGHRS and CDR2 YFSETQ. V lost 1 base to trimming and J lost 7 bases; unmatched junction nucleotides: 5. The CDR3 is made up of 14 amino acids. The chain's CDR3 is CASSLTGAGQPQHF. CDR3 DNA: TGCGCCAGCAGCTTGACAGGGGCAGGCCAGCCCCAGCATTTT. The full variable domain, completed using reference TRBV5-1 and TRBJ1-5, is KAGVTQTPRYLIKTRGQQVTLSCSPISGHRSVSWYQQTPGQGLQFLFEYFSETQRNKGNFPGRFSGRQFSNSRSEMNVSTLELGDSALYLCASSLTGAGQPQHFGDGTRLSIL.

This chain connects TRBV4-2 to TRBJ1-6, with 8 bases that match TRBD1. CDR1 is LGHNA and CDR2 is YNFKEQ in the germline V gene. CDR3 size: 16 residues. V lost 0 bases to trimming and J lost 9 bases; unmatched junction nucleotides: 7. The CDR3 sequence is CASSQDRGQGASPLHF. The CDR3 bases are TGTGCCAGCAGCCAAGATCGCGGACAGGGAGCTTCACCCCTCCACTTT.

The chain recombines TRBV2 with TRBJ1-1; possible D gene TRBD1, 5 bases. Germline V gene sequence: CDR1 SNHLY, CDR2 FYNNEI. CDR3 size: 13 residues. CDR3 coding DNA: TGTGCTAACCGGCGGGGCATGAACACTGAAGCTTTCTTT. It encodes CANRRGMNTEAFF.